A single sample gave rise to the 24 T cell receptor beta chains below, sequenced in a study of T cell responses to AZD1222 COVID-19 vaccine. TCRdb's copy holds only in-frame clones and misses some; the assay was immunoSEQ multiplex PCR. The sample lists 140,000 to 150,000 clones; 91% were seen once. The sequencing used peripheral blood, collected 28 days after the second AZD1222 dose. The receptors come from an adult who received the AZD1222 COVID-19 vaccine.

J is TRBJ1-1 and V is TRBV2; D ambiguous. The V end was cut by 4 bases, the J end by 5 bases, with 14 bases between. The CDR3 extends over 14 amino acids. Germline V gene sequence: CDR1 SNHLY, CDR2 FYNNEI. This CDR3 reads CASSGAGSRTEAFF. CDR3 in DNA: TGTGCCAGCAGTGGGGCCGGATCGAGAACTGAAGCTTTCTTT.

The chain joins TRBV21-1 to TRBJ1-1; the table's D call TRBD1 went unverified against the DNA. TRBV21-1 is deemed a pseudogene. The CDR3 is 14 residues long. Written as DNA, the CDR3 is TGTGCCAGCTCCAAAGCCCCAGTGGACACTGAAGCTTTCTTT. Translated: CASSKAPVDTEAFF.

This chain uses TRBV3-1 (or the pseudogene TRBV3-2) with TRBJ1-3; unclear D gene. V dropped 4 bases and J dropped 0 bases, with 13 bases sitting between them. Germline assignment: CDR1 LGHDT and CDR2 YNNKEL (reference sequence). The CDR3 is made up of 16 amino acids. The DNA of the CDR3 is TGTGCCAGCAGCCGGGGAACTTCAATCTCTGGAAACACCATATATTTT. Its protein product is CASSRGTSISGNTIYF.

The rearrangement links TRBV7-9 to TRBJ2-2; TRBD1 is a possible D gene (6 bases). V gave up 5 bases and J gave up 2 bases, with 21 bases separating them. The CDR3 spans 18 residues. Germline assignment: CDR1 SEHNR and CDR2 FQNEAQ (reference sequence). As DNA, the CDR3 is TGTGCCAGCAGCCTTGGGGCGTGGGGCAGGGGAAACACCGGGGAGCTGTTTTTT. The encoded protein is CASSLGAWGRGNTGELFF.

This chain links TRBV9 with TRBJ2-7; D perhaps matches TRBD1 (6 bases). The ends were cut back, 1 base at V and 7 bases at J, with 18 bases in the middle. This CDR3 is built from 15 residues. The germline gives CDR1 SGDLS, CDR2 YYNGEE. In nucleotides, the CDR3 is TGTGCCAGCAGCGTACGAGCAGGGGAAGTGGGGGAGCAGTACTTC. Translation: CASSVRAGEVGEQYF.

The rearrangement links TRBV18 to TRBJ1-1, with TRBD1 matching 7 bases. V shed 2 bases and J 1 base; nucleotides not matched to a gene: 4. CDR3 size: 15 residues. CDR1 is KGHSH and CDR2 is LQKENI in the germline V gene. In DNA, the CDR3 is TGTGCCAGCTCACCAGAGACAGGGACGAACACTGAAGCTTTCTTT. It yields the protein CASSPETGTNTEAFF.

This clone was recorded only once. The chain uses TRBV19 and TRBJ2-4; tentatively, D is TRBD1 or TRBD2 (5 bases each). V gave up 3 bases and J gave up 9 bases, with 18 bases separating them. CDR1 is LNHDA and CDR2 is SQIVND in the germline V gene (reference sequence). The CDR3 consists of 15 residues. CDR3 sequence: CASSIVWDVYSIQYF. The CDR3 region has the DNA TGTGCCAGTAGTATCGTCTGGGACGTATATAGCATTCAGTACTTC.

V and J are TRBV19 and TRBJ1-2, with a tentative D call TRBD1 (5 bases). The CDR3 extends over 15 amino acids. Deletions cut 3 bases from V and 1 base from J, with 12 bases between. Germline V gene lookup returns CDR1 LNHDA and CDR2 SQIVND (reference sequence). CDR3 loop: CASSIQGALNYGYTF. DNA of the CDR3: TGTGCCAGTAGTATTCAGGGAGCTCTTAACTATGGCTACACCTTC.

The chain uses TRBV7-6 and TRBJ1-6; D gene ambiguous. Germline-derived CDR1 and CDR2 are SGHVS and FNYEAQ. Trimming removed 6 bases from V and 6 bases from J, with 6 bases in between. CDR3 size: 12 residues. Here the CDR3 reads CASSPGNSPLHF. The CDR3 DNA reads TGTGCCAGCAGTCCGGGTAATTCACCCCTCCACTTT.

The rearrangement uses TRBV12-5 and TRBJ1-5; D perhaps matches TRBD1 (5 bases). V dropped 7 bases and J dropped 0 bases, with 7 bases sitting between them. There are 13 residues in the CDR3. Germline-derived CDR1 and CDR2 are LGHNT and FRNRAP. The CDR3 sequence is CASEQDSNQPQHF. Here the CDR3 DNA reads TGTGCTAGTGAACAGGATAGCAATCAGCCCCAGCATTTT.

This chain uses TRBV7-2 with TRBJ2-2, with 9 bases aligning to TRBD1. The V and J ends lost 3 bases and 2 bases, in that order; junction bases with no gene match: 7. CDR1 and CDR2 (germline): SGHTA, FQGNSA. This CDR3 comprises 17 residues. As DNA, the CDR3 is TGTGCCAGCAGCTTTCCCGGGACAGGGATCAACACCGGGGAGCTGTTTTTT. It translates to CASSFPGTGINTGELFF.

The chain has TRBV5-8 and TRBJ1-6, with 9 bases aligning to TRBD1. This CDR3 is built from 15 residues. Per the germline V gene, CDR1 is SGHTS and CDR2 is YDEGEE. The V gene end was trimmed by 4 bases and the J gene end by 6 bases; junction bases not matched to a gene: 5. The CDR3 sequence is CASSTYRGLNSPLHF. In DNA, the CDR3 is TGTGCCAGCAGCACCTACAGGGGGCTTAATTCACCCCTCCACTTT.

V usage is TRBV19 and J usage is TRBJ1-1; 8 bases line up with TRBD1. Per the germline V gene, CDR1 is LNHDA and CDR2 is SQIVND (reference sequence). CDR3 length: 14 amino acids. V shed 4 bases and J 7 bases; nucleotides not matched to a gene: 8. The CDR3 region is CASSSSGTGVEAFF. In DNA, the CDR3 is TGTGCCAGTAGTAGTTCCGGGACAGGTGTTGAAGCTTTCTTT.

This chain connects TRBV9 to TRBJ2-2; D is unclear. With 3 bases removed from V and 2 bases from J, the gap between germline ends came to 8 bases. The CDR3 loop spans 14 amino acids. The germline V gene has CDR1 SGDLS and CDR2 YYNGEE. CDR3 residues: CASSGNRNTGELFF. Here the CDR3 DNA reads TGTGCCAGCAGCGGTAACAGAAACACCGGGGAGCTGTTTTTT.

V gene TRBV3-1 (or the pseudogene TRBV3-2) combines with J gene TRBJ2-2; TRBD2 matches 12 bases. Germline CDR1 is LGHDT and CDR2 is YNNKEL (reference sequence). J was trimmed by 2 bases and V by 0 bases; bases with no gene match: 4. The CDR3 is 18 residues long. CDR3 nucleotide sequence: TGTGCCAGCAGCCAAGAGCTAGCGGGAGGGCGTAACACCGGGGAGCTGTTTTTT. Translating gives CASSQELAGGRNTGELFF.

The chain joins TRBV2 to TRBJ1-6, with 9 bases fitting TRBD1. V gave up 6 bases and J gave up 5 bases; unmatched junction bases: 5. CDR1 and CDR2 (germline): SNHLY, FYNNEI. This CDR3 contains 15 residues. The CDR3 DNA follows: TGTGCCAGCAGGGCGACAGGGGGGGATAATTCACCCCTCCACTTT. It codes for CASRATGGDNSPLHF.

V usage is TRBV24-1 and J usage is TRBJ1-1; D is perhaps TRBD1 (6 bases). CDR3 length equals 12 residues. V was shortened by 7 bases and J by 7 bases, with 12 bases between the two germline ends. Germline V gene sequence: CDR1 KGHDR, CDR2 SFDVKD. CDR3 amino acids: CATSETGIEAFF. DNA for the CDR3: TGTGCCACCAGCGAAACAGGGATTGAAGCTTTCTTT.

This clone was counted once. This chain uses TRBV7-9 with TRBJ2-3, with D possibly matching TRBD1 (5 bases). There are 15 residues in the CDR3. V lost 1 base, J lost 5 bases, and 13 bases lay in between. Germline V gives CDR1 SEHNR, CDR2 FQNEAQ (reference sequence). The CDR3 DNA reads as TGTGCCAGCAGCTTAGGGGGCCTCGTTGGAGATACGCAGTATTTT. This sequence encodes CASSLGGLVGDTQYF.

The gene calls are TRBV6-5 and TRBJ1-1; perhaps TRBD1 as D (5 bases). In germline, CDR1 is MNHEY, CDR2 SVGAGI. The CDR3 length is 13 residues. V gave up 2 bases and J gave up 3 bases, with 7 bases separating them. For the CDR3, the DNA is TGTGCCAGCAGTTACACAGGTGACACTGAAGCTTTCTTT. Its translation: CASSYTGDTEAFF.

This clone appeared a few times. This sequence joins TRBV11-3 and TRBJ2-1, with D perhaps TRBD2 (6 bases). With 1 base removed from V and 1 base from J, the gap between germline ends came to 11 bases. CDR1 is SGHNT, CDR2 YENEEA, per germline. The CDR3 covers 16 residues. The CDR3, as DNA: TGTGCCAGCAGCTTAGCGCTAGCGCCTTCCTACAATGAGCAGTTCTTC. It specifies CASSLALAPSYNEQFF.

The chain has TRBV15 and TRBJ1-5, with 8 bases aligning to TRBD1. The CDR3 spans 16 residues. CDR1 LNHNV and CDR2 YYDKDF come from the germline V gene (reference sequence). V was pared by 5 bases and J by 7 bases, with 13 bases of the junction left unmatched. CDR3 protein: CATSRGTGGNRQPQHF. As DNA, the CDR3 is TGTGCCACCAGCCGCGGCACAGGGGGAAACAGACAGCCCCAGCATTTT.

The chain has TRBV5-1 and TRBJ1-1; 7 bases are a match to TRBD1. Germline V lookup: CDR1 SGHRS, CDR2 YFSETQ. Unmatched junction bases numbered 8, after V lost 9 bases and J lost 0 bases. This CDR3 comprises 14 residues. The CDR3 region has the DNA TGCGCCACCGCTACAGGGGACATGAACACTGAAGCTTTCTTT. Its protein product is CATATGDMNTEAFF.

The chain joins TRBV4-3 to TRBJ1-2, with D perhaps matching TRBD1 (5 bases). The V end lost 0 bases, the J end lost 4 bases, and 9 bases lay between the germline ends. Germline CDR1 reads LGHNA; CDR2 reads YSLEER. The CDR3 spans 14 residues. CDR3 nucleotides: TGCGCCAGCAGCCAAGAAACAGGAGGCTATGGCTACACCTTC. Its translation is CASSQETGGYGYTF.

The chain has TRBV30 and TRBJ2-6; D call uncertain. In germline, CDR1 is GTSNPN, CDR2 SVGIG (reference sequence). The V end was cut by 8 bases, the J end by 0 bases, with 14 bases between. This CDR3 region has 15 residues. DNA for the CDR3: TGTGCCGGCGACCTATTGGCCTCTGGGGCCAACGTCCTGACTTTC. It specifies CAGDLLASGANVLTF.